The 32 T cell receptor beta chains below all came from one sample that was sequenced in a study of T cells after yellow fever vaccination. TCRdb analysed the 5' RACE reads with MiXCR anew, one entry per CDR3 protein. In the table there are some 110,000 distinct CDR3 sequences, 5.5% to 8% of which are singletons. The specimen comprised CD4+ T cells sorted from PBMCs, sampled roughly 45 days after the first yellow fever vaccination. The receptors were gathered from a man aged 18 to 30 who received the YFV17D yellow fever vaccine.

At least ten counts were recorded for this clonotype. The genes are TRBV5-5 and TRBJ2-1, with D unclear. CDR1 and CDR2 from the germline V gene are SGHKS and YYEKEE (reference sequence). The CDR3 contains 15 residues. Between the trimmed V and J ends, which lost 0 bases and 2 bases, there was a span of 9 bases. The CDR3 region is CASSLAWGPYNEQFF. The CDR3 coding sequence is TGTGCCAGCAGCTTGGCCTGGGGTCCCTACAATGAGCAGTTCTTC.

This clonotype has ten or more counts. The CDR3 DNA reads as TGTGCCAGCAGCGTAGTGGCTAGCGGGGGGAGCTCCTACGAGCAGTACTTC. Encoded protein: CASSVVASGGSSYEQYF. J is TRBJ2-7 and V is TRBV7-2, with 11 bases fitting TRBD2. From germline, CDR1 is SGHTA and CDR2 FQGNSA. This CDR3 contains 17 residues. V was clipped by 5 bases and J by 0 bases; unmatched bases: 9.

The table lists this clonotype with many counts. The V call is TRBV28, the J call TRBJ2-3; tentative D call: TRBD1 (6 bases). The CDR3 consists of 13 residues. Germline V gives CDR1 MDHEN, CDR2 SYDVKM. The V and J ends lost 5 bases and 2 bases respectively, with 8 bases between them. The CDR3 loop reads CASSQGNTDTQYF. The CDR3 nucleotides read TGTGCCAGCAGTCAGGGGAACACAGATACGCAGTATTTT.

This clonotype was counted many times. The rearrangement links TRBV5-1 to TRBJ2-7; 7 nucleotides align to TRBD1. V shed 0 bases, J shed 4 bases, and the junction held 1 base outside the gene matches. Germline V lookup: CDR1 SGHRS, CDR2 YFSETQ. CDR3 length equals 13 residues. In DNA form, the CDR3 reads TGCGCCAGCAGCTTGGAGACAGGGTACGAGCAGTACGTC. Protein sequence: CASSLETGYEQYV.

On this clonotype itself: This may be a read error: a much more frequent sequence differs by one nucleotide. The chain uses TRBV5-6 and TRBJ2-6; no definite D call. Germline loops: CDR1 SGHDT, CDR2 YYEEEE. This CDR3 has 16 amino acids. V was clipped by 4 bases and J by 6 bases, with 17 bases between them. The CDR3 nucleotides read TGTGCCAGCAGCGTCGGTCTGAGTGCTGCGGCCAACGTCCTGACTTTC. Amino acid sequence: CASSVGLSAAANVLTF.

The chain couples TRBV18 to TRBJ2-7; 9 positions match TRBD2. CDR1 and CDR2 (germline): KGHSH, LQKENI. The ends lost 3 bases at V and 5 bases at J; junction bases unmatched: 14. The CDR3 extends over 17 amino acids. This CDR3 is CASSPSGGGAGGNEQYF. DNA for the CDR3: TGTGCCAGCTCACCTTCGGGCGGGGGGGCCGGTGGCAACGAGCAGTACTTC.

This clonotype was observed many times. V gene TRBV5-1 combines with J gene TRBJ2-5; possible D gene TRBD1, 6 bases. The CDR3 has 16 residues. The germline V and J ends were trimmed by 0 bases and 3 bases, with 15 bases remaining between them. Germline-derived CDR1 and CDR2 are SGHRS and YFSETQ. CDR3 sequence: CASSLADSLGEETQYF. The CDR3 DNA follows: TGCGCCAGCAGCTTGGCGGACAGCCTCGGGGAAGAGACCCAGTACTTC.

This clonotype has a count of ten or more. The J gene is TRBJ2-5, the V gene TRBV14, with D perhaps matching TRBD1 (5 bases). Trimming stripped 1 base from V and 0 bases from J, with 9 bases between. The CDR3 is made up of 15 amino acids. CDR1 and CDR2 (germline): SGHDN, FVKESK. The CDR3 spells CASSQVRGNQETQYF. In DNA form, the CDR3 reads TGTGCCAGCAGCCAAGTAAGGGGTAACCAAGAGACCCAGTACTTC.

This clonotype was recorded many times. CDR3 DNA: TGTGCCAGCAGCTTGGGCAGGACGATCCGCGACTATGGCTACACCTTC. Translating gives CASSLGRTIRDYGYTF. This chain joins TRBV7-8 and TRBJ1-2; D uncertain. Trimming took 3 bases from V and 3 from J, leaving 17 bases between them. From germline, CDR1 is SGHVS and CDR2 FQNEAQ. The CDR3 runs to 16 residues.

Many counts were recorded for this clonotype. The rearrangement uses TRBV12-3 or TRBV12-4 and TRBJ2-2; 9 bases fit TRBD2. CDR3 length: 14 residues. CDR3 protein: CVSSGARPTGELFF. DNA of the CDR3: TGTGTATCTAGCGGGGCGAGGCCCACCGGGGAGCTGTTTTTT.

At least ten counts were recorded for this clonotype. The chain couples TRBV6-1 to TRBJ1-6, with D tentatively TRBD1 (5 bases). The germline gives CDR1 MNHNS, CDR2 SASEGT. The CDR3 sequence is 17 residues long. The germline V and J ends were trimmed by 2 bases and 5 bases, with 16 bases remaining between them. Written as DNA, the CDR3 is TGTGCCAGCAGTGAAACGCTGGTGGGACTGAATAATTCACCCCTCCACTTT. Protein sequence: CASSETLVGLNNSPLHF.

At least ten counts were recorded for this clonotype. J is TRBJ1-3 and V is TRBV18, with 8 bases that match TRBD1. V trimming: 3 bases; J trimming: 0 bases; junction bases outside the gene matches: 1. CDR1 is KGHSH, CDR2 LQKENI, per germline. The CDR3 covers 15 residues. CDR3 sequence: CASSPGQVSGNTIYF. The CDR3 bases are TGTGCCAGCTCACCGGGACAGGTCTCTGGAAACACCATATATTTT.

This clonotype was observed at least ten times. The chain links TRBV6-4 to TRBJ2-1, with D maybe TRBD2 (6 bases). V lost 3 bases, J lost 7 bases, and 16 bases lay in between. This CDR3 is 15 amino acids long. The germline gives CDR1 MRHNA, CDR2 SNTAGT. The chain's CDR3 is CASSDSQGGLNEQFF. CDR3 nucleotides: TGTGCCAGCAGTGATTCCCAGGGAGGTCTAAATGAGCAGTTCTTC.

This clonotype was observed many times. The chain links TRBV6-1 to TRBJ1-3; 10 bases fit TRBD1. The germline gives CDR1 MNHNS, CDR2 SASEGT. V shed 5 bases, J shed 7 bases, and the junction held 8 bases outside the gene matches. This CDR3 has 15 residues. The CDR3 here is CASSPRDRGTNTIYF. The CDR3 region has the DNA TGTGCCAGCAGTCCCCGGGACAGGGGTACCAACACCATATATTTT.

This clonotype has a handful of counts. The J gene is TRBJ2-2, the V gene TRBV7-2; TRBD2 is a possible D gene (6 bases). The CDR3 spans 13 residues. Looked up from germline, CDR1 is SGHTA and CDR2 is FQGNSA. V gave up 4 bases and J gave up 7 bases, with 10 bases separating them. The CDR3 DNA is TGTGCCAGCAGCTCGGCCGGGGGCGGGGAGCTGTTTTTT. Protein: CASSSAGGGELFF.

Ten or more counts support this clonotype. CDR3 DNA: TGTGCCAGCAGTCCCACTAGCGGGGGGCGAGGAGATACGCAGTATTTT. As protein: CASSPTSGGRGDTQYF. The chain combines TRBV6-1 with TRBJ2-3, with 12 bases lining up with TRBD2. Germline V gene sequence: CDR1 MNHNS, CDR2 SASEGT. V gave up 5 bases and J gave up 5 bases; unmatched junction bases: 8. This CDR3 has 16 residues.

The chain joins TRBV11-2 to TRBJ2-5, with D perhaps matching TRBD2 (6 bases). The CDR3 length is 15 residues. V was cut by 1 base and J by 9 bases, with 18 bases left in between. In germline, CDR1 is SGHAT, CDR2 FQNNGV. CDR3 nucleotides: TGTGCCAGCAGCTTAGGCGTGGGAAGCGGGCGGCCCCAGTACTTC. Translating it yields CASSLGVGSGRPQYF.

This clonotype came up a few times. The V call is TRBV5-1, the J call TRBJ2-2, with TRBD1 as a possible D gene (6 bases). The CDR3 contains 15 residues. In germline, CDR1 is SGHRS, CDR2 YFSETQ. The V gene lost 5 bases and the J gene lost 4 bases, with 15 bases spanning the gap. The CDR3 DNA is TGCGCCAGCAGGATACAGGGCCTCGCCACCGGGGAGCTGTTTTTT. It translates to CASRIQGLATGELFF.

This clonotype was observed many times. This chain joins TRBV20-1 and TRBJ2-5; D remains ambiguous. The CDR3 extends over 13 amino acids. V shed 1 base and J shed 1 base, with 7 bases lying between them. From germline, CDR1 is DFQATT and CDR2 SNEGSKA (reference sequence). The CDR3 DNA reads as TGCAGTGCTAGAGTGCTTCGCCAAGAGACCCAGTACTTC. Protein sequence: CSARVLRQETQYF.

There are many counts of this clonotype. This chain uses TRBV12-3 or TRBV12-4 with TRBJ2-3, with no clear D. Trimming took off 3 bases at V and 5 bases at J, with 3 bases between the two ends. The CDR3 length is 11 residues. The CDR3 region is CASSFVDTQYF. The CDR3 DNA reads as TGTGCCAGCAGTTTTGTAGATACGCAGTATTTT.

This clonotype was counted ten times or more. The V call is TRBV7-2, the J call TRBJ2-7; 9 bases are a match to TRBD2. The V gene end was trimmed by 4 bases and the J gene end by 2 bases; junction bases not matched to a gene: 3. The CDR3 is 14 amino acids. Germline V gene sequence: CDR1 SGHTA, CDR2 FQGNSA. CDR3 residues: CASSWTSETYEQYV. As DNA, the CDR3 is TGTGCCAGCAGCTGGACTAGCGAAACCTACGAGCAGTACGTC.

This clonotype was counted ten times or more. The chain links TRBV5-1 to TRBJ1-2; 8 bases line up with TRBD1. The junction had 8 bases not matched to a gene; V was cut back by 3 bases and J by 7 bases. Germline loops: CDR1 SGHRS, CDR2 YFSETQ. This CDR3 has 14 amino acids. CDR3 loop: CASSYGQGLGGYTF. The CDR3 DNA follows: TGCGCCAGCAGCTACGGACAGGGATTAGGTGGCTACACCTTC.

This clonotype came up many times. The CDR3 protein is CASSPLTGEETQYF. In DNA, the CDR3 is TGTGCCAGCTCACCACTGACAGGAGAAGAGACCCAGTACTTC. The chain combines TRBV18 with TRBJ2-5; perhaps TRBD1 as D (6 bases). Germline CDR1 and CDR2: KGHSH and LQKENI. CDR3 length equals 14 residues. V was pared by 1 base and J by 3 bases, with 9 bases between.

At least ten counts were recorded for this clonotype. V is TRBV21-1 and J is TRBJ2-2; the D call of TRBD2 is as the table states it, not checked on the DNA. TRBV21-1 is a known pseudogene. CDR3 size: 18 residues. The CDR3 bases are TGTGCCAGCAGCAAACTAGCGGGGGACCCAGCGAACACCGGGGAGCTGTTTTTT. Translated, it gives CASSKLAGDPANTGELFF.

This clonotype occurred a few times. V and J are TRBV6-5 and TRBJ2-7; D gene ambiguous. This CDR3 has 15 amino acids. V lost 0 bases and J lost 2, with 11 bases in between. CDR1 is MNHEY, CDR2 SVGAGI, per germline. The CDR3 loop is CASSYSGSETYEQYF. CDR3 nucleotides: TGTGCCAGCAGTTACTCGGGTTCTGAAACCTACGAGCAGTACTTC.

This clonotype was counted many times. The CDR3 sequence is CSARDSRSTEAFF. CDR3 DNA sequence: TGCAGTGCTAGAGATAGTAGGAGCACTGAAGCTTTCTTT. The chain has TRBV20-1 and TRBJ1-1, with D unresolved. V shed 0 bases and J shed 4 bases, with 9 bases lying between them. There are 13 residues in the CDR3. CDR1 DFQATT and CDR2 SNEGSKA come from the germline V gene (reference sequence).

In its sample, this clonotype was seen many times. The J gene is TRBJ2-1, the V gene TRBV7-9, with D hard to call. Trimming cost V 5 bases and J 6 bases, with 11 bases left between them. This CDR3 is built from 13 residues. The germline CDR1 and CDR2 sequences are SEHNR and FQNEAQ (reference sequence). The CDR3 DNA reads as TGTGCCAGCAGCCTAGTCAGTTCCAATGAGCAGTTCTTC. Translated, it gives CASSLVSSNEQFF.

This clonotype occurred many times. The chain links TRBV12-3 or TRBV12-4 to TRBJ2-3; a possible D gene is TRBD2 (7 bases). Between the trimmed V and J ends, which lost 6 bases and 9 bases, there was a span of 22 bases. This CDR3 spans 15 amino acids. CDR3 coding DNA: TGTGCCAGCAGCCAACTCCCGGGGGCGGGGGACACGCAGTATTTT. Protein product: CASSQLPGAGDTQYF.

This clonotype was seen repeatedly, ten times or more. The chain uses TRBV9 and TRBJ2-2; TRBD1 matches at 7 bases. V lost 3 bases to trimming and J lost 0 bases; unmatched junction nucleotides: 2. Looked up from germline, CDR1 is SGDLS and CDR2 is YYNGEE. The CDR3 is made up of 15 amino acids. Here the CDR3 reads CASSGQGTNTGELFF. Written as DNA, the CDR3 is TGTGCCAGCAGCGGACAGGGAACGAACACCGGGGAGCTGTTTTTT.

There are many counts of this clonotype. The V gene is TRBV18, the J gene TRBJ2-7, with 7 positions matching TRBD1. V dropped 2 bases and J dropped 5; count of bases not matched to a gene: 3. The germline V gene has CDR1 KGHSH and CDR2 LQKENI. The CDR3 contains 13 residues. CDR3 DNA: TGTGCCAGCTCACCAGGGACAGATAACGAGCAGTACTTC. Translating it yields CASSPGTDNEQYF.

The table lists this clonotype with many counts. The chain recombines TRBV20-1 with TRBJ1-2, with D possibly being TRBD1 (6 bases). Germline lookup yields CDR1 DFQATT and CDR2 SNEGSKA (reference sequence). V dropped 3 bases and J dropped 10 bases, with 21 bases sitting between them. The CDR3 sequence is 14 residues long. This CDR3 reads CSASLTLEGDVYTF. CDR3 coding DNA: TGCAGTGCTAGTCTTACCCTTGAGGGGGACGTCTACACCTTC.

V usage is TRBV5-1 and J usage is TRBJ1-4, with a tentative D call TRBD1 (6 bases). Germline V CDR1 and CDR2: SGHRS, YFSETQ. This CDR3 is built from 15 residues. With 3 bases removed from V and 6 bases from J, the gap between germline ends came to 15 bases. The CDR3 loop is CASSWAGTTHEKLFF. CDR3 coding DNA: TGCGCCAGCAGCTGGGCCGGGACAACCCATGAAAAACTGTTTTTT.